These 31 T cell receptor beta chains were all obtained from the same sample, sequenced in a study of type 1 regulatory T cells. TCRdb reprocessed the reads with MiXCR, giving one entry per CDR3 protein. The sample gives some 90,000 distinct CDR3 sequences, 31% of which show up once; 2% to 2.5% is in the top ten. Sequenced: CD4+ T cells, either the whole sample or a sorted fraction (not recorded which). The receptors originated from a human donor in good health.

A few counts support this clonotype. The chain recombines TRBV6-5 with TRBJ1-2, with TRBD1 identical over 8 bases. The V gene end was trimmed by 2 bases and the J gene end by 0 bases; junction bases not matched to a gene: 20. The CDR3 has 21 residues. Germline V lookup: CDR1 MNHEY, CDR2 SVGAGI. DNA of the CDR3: TGTGCCAGCAGTTACGGGAGTCGTGACAGGGGATGGATCGGGGCTAACTATGGCTACACCTTC. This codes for CASSYGSRDRGWIGANYGYTF.

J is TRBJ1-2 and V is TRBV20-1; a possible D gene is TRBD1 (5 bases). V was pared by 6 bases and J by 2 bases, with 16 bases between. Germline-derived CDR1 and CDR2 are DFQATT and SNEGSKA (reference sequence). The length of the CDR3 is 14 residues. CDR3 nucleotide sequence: TGCAGTGCCACTGGGACGGCTGAGAACTATGGCTACACCTTC. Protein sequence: CSATGTAENYGYTF.

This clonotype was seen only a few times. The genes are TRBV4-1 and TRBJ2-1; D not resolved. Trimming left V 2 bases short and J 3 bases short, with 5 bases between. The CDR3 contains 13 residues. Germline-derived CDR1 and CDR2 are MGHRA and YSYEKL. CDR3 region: CASSQNGYNEQFF. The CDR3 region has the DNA TGCGCCAGCAGCCAAAATGGCTACAATGAGCAGTTCTTC.

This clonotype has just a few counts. CDR3 loop: CASSLASGISNEQFF. The CDR3 DNA follows: TGTGCCAGCAGCTTAGCCAGCGGGATCAGCAATGAGCAGTTCTTC. This chain links TRBV7-7 with TRBJ2-1; 7 nucleotides line up with TRBD2. Unmatched junction bases numbered 5, after V lost 0 bases and J lost 6 bases. Germline V lookup: CDR1 SSHAT, CDR2 FNYEAQ (reference sequence). The CDR3 is made up of 15 amino acids. Full variable domain (outside the CDR3, taken from reference TRBV7-7 and TRBJ2-1): GAGVSQSPRYKVTKRGQDVTLRCDPISSHATLYWYQQALGQGPEFLTYFNYEAQPDKSGLPSDRFSAERPEGSISTLTIQRTEQRDSAMYRCASSLASGISNEQFFGPGTRLTVL.

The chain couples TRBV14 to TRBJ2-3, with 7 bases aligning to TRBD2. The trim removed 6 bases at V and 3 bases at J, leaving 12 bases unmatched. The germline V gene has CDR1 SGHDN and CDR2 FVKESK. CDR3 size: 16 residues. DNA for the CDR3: TGTGCCAGCAGTCCCGGGACTACGTTACGAACAGATACGCAGTATTTT. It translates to CASSPGTTLRTDTQYF.

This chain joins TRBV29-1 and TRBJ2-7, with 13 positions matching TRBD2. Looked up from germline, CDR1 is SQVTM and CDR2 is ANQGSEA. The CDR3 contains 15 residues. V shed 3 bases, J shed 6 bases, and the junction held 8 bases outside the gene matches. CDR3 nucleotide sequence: TGCAGCGTTGAGGGCGGGACTAGCGGGACCTCCGAGCAGTACTTC. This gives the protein CSVEGGTSGTSEQYF.

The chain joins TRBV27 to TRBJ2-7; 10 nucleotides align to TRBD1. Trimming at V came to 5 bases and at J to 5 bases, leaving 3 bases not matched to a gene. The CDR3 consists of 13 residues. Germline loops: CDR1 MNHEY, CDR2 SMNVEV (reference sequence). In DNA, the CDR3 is TGTGCCAGCAGTACGGACAGGGGGAACGAGCAGTACTTC. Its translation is CASSTDRGNEQYF.

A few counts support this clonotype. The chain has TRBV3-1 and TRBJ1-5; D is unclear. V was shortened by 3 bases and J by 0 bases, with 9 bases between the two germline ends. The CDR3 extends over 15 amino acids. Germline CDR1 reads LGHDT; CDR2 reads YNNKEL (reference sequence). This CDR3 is CASSQDLNSNQPQHF. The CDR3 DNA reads TGTGCCAGCAGCCAGGATTTAAATAGCAATCAGCCCCAGCATTTT.

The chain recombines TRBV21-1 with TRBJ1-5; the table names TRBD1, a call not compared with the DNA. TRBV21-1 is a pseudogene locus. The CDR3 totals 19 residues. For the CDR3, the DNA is TGTGCCAGCAGCAAAGGGGGCCTTCTCGAGACAGGGATGAGGGTAGCCCAGCATTTT. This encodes CASSKGGLLETGMRVAQHF.

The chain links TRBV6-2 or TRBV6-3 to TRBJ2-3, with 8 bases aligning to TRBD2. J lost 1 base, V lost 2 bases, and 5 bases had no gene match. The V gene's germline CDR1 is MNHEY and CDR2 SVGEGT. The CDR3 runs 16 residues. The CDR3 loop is CASSYLGLAGTDTQYF. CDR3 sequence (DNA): TGTGCCAGCAGTTACCTCGGACTAGCTGGCACAGATACGCAGTATTTT.

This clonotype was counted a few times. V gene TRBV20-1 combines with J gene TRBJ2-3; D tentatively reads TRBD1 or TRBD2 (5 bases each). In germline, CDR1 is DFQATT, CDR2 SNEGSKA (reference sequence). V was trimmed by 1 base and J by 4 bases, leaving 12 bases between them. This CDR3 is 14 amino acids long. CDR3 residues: CSARVIGTSDTQYF. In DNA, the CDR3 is TGCAGTGCTAGAGTGATCGGGACGTCAGATACGCAGTATTTT.

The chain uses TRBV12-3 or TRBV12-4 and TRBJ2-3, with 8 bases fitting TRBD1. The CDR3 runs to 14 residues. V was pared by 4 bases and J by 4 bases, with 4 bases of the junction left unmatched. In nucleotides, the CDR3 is TGTGCCAGCAGTTGGACAGGGACAGCAGATACGCAGTATTTT. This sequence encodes CASSWTGTADTQYF.

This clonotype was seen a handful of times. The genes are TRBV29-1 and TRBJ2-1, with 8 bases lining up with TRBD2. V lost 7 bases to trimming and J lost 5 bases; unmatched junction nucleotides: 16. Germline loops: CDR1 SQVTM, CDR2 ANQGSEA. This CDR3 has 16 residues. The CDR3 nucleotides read TGCAGCGCTCGGTCGGCGGCGGGAGGTTGGGACAATGAGCAGTTCTTC. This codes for CSARSAAGGWDNEQFF.

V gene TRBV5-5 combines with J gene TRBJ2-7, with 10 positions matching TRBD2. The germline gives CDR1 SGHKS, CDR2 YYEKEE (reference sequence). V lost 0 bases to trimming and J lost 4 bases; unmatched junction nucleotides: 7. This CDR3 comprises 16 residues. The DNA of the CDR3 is TGTGCCAGCAGCTTGGAGGCTAGCGGGAGTTTGTACGAGCAGTACTTC. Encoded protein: CASSLEASGSLYEQYF.

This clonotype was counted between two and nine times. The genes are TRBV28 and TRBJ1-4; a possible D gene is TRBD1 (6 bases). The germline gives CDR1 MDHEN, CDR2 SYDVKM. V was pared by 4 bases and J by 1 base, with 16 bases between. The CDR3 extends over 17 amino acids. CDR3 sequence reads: CASSSSGTRGTNEKLFF. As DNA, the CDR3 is TGTGCCAGCAGTTCTAGCGGGACACGGGGAACTAATGAAAAACTGTTTTTT.

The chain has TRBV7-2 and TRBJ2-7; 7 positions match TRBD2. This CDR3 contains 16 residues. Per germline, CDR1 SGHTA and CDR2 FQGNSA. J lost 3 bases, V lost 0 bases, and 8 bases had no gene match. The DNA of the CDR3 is TGTGCCAGCAGCTTAGCGGGGAGGGGTGGGGGCTACGAGCAGTACTTC. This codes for CASSLAGRGGGYEQYF.

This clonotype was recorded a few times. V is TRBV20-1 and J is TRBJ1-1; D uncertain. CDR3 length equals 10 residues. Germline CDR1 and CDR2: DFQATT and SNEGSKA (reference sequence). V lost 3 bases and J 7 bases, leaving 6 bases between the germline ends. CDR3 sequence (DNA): TGCAGTGCTAGTCTTGTTGAAGCTTTCTTT. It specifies CSASLVEAFF.

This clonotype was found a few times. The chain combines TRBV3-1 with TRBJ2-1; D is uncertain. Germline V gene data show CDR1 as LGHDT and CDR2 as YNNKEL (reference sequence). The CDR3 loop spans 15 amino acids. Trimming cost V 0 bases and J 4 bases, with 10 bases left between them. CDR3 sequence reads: CASSQEGLIYNEQFF. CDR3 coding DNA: TGTGCCAGCAGCCAAGAAGGGCTTATTTACAATGAGCAGTTCTTC.

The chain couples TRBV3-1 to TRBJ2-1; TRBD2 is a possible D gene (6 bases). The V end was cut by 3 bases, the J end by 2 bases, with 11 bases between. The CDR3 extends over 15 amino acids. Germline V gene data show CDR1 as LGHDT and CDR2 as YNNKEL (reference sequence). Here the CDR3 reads CASSHRSGPYNEQFF. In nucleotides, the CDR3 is TGTGCCAGCAGCCATCGTAGCGGACCCTACAATGAGCAGTTCTTC.

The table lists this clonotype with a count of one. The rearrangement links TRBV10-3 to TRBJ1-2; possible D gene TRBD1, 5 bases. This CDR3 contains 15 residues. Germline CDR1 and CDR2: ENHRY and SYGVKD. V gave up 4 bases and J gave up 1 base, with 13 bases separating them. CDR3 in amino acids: CAISAGIGYNYGYTF. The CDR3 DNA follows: TGTGCCATCAGTGCAGGGATCGGGTATAACTATGGCTACACCTTC.

DNA for the CDR3: TGTGCCAGCAGACGGGGGGATAACACCGGGGAGCTGTTTTTT. Translated: CASRRGDNTGELFF. The gene calls are TRBV7-9 and TRBJ2-2, with 7 bases aligning to TRBD2. This CDR3 is 14 amino acids long. CDR1 and CDR2 from the germline V gene are SEHNR and FQNEAQ (reference sequence). V lost 6 bases, J lost 2 bases, and 3 bases stayed unmatched.

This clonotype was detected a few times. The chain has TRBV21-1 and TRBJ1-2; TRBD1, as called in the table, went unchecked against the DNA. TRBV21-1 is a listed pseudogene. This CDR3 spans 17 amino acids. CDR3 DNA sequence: TGTGCCAGCAGTGACAAAGGATCGGGACAGGGGCAATATGGCTACACCTTC. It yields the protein CASSDKGSGQGQYGYTF.

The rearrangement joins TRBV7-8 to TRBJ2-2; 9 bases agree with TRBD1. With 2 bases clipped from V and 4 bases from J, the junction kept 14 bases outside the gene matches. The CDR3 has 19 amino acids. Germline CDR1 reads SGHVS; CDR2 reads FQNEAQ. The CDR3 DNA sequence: TGTGCCAGCAGCTTACATTACAGCCTTAGGACAGGGGTCACCGGGGAGCTGTTTTTT. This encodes CASSLHYSLRTGVTGELFF.

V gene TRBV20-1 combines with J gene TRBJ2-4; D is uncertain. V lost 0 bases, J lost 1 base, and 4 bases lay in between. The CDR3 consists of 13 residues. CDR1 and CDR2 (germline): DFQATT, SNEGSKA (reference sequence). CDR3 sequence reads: CSARDVAKNIQYF. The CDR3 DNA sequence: TGCAGTGCTAGAGACGTGGCCAAAAACATTCAGTACTTC.

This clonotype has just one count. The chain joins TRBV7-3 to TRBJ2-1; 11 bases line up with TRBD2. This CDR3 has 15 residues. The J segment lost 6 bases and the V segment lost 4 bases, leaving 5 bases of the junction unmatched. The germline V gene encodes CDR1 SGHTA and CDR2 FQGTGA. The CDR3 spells CASSSILAGGNEQFF. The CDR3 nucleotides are TGTGCCAGCAGCTCGATTCTAGCGGGAGGCAATGAGCAGTTCTTC.

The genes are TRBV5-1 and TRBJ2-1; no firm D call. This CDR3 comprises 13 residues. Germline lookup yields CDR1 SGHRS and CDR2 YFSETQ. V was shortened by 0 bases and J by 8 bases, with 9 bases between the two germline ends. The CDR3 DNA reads TGCGCCAGCAGCTTGGGTAGGATGGATGAGCAGTTCTTC. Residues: CASSLGRMDEQFF.

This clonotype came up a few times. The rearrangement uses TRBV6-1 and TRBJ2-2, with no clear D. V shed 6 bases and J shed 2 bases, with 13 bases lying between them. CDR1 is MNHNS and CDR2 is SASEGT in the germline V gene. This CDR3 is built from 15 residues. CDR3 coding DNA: TGTGCCAGCAGACTTGAACAGTTAAACACCGGGGAGCTGTTTTTT. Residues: CASRLEQLNTGELFF.

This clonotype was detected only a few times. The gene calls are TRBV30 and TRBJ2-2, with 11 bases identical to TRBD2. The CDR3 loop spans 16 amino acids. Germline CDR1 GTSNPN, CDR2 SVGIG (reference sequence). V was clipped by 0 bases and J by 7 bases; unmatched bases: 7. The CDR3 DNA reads TGTGCCTGGAGTGTACGTACTAGCGGGAGTTACGGGGAGCTGTTTTTT. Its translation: CAWSVRTSGSYGELFF.

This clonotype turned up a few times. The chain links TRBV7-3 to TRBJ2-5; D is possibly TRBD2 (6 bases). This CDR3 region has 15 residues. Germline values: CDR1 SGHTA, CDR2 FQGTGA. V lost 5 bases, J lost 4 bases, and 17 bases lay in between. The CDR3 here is CASSPIGGEGETQYF. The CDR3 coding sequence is TGTGCCAGCAGCCCCATCGGGGGTGAAGGAGAGACCCAGTACTTC.

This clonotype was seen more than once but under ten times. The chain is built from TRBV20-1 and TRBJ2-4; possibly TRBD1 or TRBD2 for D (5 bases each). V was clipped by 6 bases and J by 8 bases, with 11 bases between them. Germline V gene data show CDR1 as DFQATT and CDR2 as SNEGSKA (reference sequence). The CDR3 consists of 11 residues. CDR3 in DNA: TGCAGTGCCCGGGACGGGTACATTCAGTACTTC. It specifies CSARDGYIQYF.

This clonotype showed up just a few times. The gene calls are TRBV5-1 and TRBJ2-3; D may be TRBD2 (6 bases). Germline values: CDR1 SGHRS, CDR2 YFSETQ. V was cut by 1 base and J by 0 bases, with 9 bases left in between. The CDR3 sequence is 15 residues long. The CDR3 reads CASSLFAGSTDTQYF. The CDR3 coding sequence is TGCGCCAGCAGCTTGTTCGCGGGGAGCACAGATACGCAGTATTTT.